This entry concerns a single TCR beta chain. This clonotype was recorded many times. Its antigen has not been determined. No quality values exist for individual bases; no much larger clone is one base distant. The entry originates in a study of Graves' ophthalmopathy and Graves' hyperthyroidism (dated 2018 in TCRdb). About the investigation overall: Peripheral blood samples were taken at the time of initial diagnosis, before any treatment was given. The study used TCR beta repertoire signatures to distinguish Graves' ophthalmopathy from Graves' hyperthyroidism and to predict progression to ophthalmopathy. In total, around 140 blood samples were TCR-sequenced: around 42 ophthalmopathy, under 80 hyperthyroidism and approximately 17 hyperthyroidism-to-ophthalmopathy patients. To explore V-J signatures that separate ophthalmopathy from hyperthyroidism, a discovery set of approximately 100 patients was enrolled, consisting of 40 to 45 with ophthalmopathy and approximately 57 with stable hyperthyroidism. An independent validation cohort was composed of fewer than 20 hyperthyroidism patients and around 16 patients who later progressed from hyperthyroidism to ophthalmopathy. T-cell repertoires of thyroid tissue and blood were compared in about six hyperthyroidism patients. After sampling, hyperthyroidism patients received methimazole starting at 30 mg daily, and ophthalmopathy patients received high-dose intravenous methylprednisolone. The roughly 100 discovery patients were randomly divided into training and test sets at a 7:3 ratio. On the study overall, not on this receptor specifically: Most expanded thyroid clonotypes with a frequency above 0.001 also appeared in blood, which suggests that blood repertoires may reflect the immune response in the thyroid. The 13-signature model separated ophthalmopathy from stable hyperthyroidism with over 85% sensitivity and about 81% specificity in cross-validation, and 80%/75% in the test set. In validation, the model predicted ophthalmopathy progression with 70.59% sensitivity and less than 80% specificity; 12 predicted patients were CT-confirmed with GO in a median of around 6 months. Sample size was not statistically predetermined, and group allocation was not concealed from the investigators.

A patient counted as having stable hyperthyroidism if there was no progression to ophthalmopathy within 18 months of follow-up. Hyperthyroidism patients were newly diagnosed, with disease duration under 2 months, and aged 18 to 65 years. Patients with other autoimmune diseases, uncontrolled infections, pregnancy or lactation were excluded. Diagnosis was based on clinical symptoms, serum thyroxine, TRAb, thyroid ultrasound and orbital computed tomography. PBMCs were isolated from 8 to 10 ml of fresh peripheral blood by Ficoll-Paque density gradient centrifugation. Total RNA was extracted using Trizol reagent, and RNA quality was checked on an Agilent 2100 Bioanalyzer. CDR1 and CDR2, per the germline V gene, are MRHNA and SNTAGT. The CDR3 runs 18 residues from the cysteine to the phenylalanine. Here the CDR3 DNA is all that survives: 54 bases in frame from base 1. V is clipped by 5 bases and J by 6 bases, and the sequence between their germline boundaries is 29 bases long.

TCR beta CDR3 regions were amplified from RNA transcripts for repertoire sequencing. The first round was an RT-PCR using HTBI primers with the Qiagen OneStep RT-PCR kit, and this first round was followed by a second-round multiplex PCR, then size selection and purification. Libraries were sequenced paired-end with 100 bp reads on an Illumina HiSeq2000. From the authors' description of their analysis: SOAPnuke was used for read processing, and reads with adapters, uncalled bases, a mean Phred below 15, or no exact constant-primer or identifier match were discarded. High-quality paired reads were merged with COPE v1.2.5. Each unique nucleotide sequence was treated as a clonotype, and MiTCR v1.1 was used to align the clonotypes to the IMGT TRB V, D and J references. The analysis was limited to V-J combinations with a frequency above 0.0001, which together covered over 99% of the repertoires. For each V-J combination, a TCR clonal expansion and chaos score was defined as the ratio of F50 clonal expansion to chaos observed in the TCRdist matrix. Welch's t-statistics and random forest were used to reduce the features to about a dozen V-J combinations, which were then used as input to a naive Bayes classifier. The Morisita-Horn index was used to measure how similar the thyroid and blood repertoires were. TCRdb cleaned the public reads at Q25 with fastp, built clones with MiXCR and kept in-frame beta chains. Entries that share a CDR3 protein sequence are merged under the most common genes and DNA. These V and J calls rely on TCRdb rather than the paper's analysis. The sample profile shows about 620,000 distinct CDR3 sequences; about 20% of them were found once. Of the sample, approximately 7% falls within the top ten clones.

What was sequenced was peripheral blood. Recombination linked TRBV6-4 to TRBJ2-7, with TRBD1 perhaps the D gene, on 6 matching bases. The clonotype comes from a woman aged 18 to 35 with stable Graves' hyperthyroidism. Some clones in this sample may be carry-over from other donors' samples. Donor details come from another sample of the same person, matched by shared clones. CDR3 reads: CASSRPQGPPTSVGEQYF. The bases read TGTGCCAGCAGTCGCCCACAGGGTCCACCGACGTCTGTAGGCGAGCAGTACTTC.